The 11 T cell receptor beta chains given below trace back to one sample, sequenced in a study of blood T cell repertoires in COVID-19 (dated by TCRdb to the early 2020s). Library prep was done by the immunoSEQ multiplex PCR assay. TCRdb provides this immuneACCESS table in a form limited to in-frame rearrangements. Some clones are lacking; in checked studies, under half of them reflect an unresolved V gene, and why the rest are absent is not known. Across this sample there are hundreds of thousands of clones, with about 89% seen only once. Roughly 2% of the sample rests with the top ten. Source material: PBMCs or T cells enriched from blood (not recorded which). These receptors all come from a man aged 35 to 55 in a cohort exposed to, infected with or recovered from COVID-19 (not recorded which).

V gene TRBV18 combines with J gene TRBJ2-7, with a weak D call TRBD2 (5 bases). Germline V gives CDR1 KGHSH, CDR2 LQKENI. Between the trimmed V and J ends, which lost 1 base and 2 bases, there was a span of 12 bases. CDR3 size: 15 residues. CDR3 sequence (DNA): TGTGCCAGCTCACCACTTTCTCGGGGAGCCTACGAGCAGTACTTC. Amino acid sequence: CASSPLSRGAYEQYF.

This clone was recorded only once. This sequence joins TRBV12-3 or TRBV12-4 and TRBJ2-7; D is perhaps TRBD1 (5 bases). Trimming removed 6 bases at V and 3 bases at J, with 12 bases between. The CDR3 covers 13 residues. CDR3 residues: CASRSGRGYEQYF. The DNA of the CDR3 is TGTGCCAGCAGATCTGGTAGGGGCTACGAGCAGTACTTC.

This rearrangement joins TRBV29-1 to TRBJ1-2; D is unclear. V lost 3 bases to trimming and J lost 6 bases, with 17 bases between them. The CDR3 runs to 14 residues. Germline CDR1 is SQVTM and CDR2 is ANQGSEA. DNA of the CDR3: TGCAGCGTTGAGTGGGTATTCGGGTCTAATGGCTACACCTTC. This encodes CSVEWVFGSNGYTF.

This clone occurred a few times. This rearrangement joins TRBV28 to TRBJ1-1, with D possibly TRBD1 on 6 matching bases. The V end lost 7 bases, the J end lost 4 bases, and 16 bases lay between the germline ends. The CDR3 contains 14 residues. The germline V gene has CDR1 MDHEN and CDR2 SYDVKM. In DNA, the CDR3 is TGTGCCAGCAAGGGGGGGGGACTATTCACTGAAGCTTTCTTT. It is translated as CASKGGGLFTEAFF.

J is TRBJ2-5 and V is TRBV7-9; possibly TRBD2 for D (6 bases). The CDR3 sequence is 15 residues long. V was pared by 1 base and J by 2 bases, with 11 bases between. Germline lookup yields CDR1 SEHNR and CDR2 FQNEAQ (reference sequence). CDR3 sequence reads: CASSLVLAGQETQYF. The CDR3 region has the DNA TGTGCCAGCAGCTTAGTTCTGGCGGGACAAGAGACCCAGTACTTC.

The chain joins TRBV2 to TRBJ1-2; 8 nucleotides agree with TRBD1. Germline CDR1 and CDR2: SNHLY and FYNNEI. This CDR3 contains 14 residues. V was clipped by 6 bases and J by 4 bases; unmatched bases: 7. The CDR3 sequence: CASSPRTGTYGYTF. The DNA of the CDR3 is TGTGCCAGCAGCCCCAGGACAGGGACCTATGGCTACACCTTC.

The V gene is TRBV15, the J gene TRBJ1-2; possible D gene TRBD1, 5 bases. Germline CDR1 and CDR2: LNHNV and YYDKDF (reference sequence). V lost 0 bases to trimming and J lost 0 bases, with 8 bases between them. The length of the CDR3 is 15 residues. CDR3 protein: CATSRDRQSNYGYTF. In nucleotides, the CDR3 is TGTGCCACCAGCAGAGATCGACAGTCTAACTATGGCTACACCTTC.

As regards this clone: Other DNA sequences in the sample encode the same CDR3. This chain uses TRBV30 with TRBJ2-3; D ambiguous. The CDR3 length is 12 residues. V shed 6 bases and J shed 6 bases, with 13 bases lying between them. CDR1 and CDR2 (germline): GTSNPN, SVGIG (reference sequence). The CDR3 reads CACRGPTDTQYF. Here the CDR3 DNA reads TGTGCCTGTCGCGGCCCCACGGATACGCAGTATTTT. The complete variable domain, with remaining parts taken from reference TRBV30 and TRBJ2-3, reads SQTIHQWPATLVQPVGSPLSLECTVEGTSNPNLYWYRQAAGRGLQLLFYSVGIGQISSEVPQNLSASRPQDRQFILSSKKLLLSDSGFYLCACRGPTDTQYFGPGTRLTVL.

The V call is TRBV6-5, the J call TRBJ1-5, with TRBD1 as a possible D gene (5 bases). CDR3 length equals 16 residues. The ends were cut back, 0 bases at V and 7 bases at J, with 16 bases in the middle. Germline V gene sequence: CDR1 MNHEY, CDR2 SVGAGI. The CDR3: CASSYSTPGPGQPQHF. CDR3 nucleotide sequence: TGTGCCAGCAGTTACTCGACACCAGGGCCAGGGCAGCCCCAGCATTTT.

This chain joins TRBV11-2 and TRBJ1-4; D gene uncertain. The CDR3 has 16 amino acids. The V and J ends lost 5 bases and 3 bases respectively, with 16 bases between them. Germline loops: CDR1 SGHAT, CDR2 FQNNGV. CDR3 DNA sequence: TGTGCCAGCAGCATTGATCCGAGGGCTTCTAATGAAAAACTGTTTTTT. It encodes CASSIDPRASNEKLFF.

The J gene is TRBJ2-7, the V gene TRBV6-4, with TRBD2 identical over 7 bases. The CDR3 has 15 residues. The V and J ends lost 7 bases and 1 base, in that order; junction bases with no gene match: 10. Per the germline V gene, CDR1 is MRHNA and CDR2 is SNTAGT. DNA for the CDR3: TGTGCCAGCACATATTGCGGGAGAGGGTCCTACGAGCAGTACTTC. Protein product: CASTYCGRGSYEQYF.